Sequencing of this T cell receptor beta chain was carried out in a study of T cells in Graves' hyperthyroidism and ophthalmopathy. Extraction of PBMCs used 9 to 10 ml of fresh peripheral blood. General study findings and limits: Among thyroid clonotypes expanded above 0.001, most also appeared in blood.

TCR beta CDR3 regions were amplified from RNA. First-round RT-PCR of the TCR CDR3 relied on the HTBI primer set. TCRdb ran MiXCR on the multiplex PCR reads and lists one entry per CDR3 protein. The table has about 350,000 distinct CDR3 sequences, roughly 20% seen once. The V segment lost 6 bases and the J segment 2 bases; nucleotides outside the gene matches: 9. Germline V gives CDR1 MNHEY, CDR2 SVGAGI. This CDR3 is 17 amino acids long. This clonotype came up many times. Its antigen is unknown. The chain recombines TRBV6-5 with TRBJ2-5; 13 nucleotides align to TRBD2. Sequencing was done on a sample of blood. This clonotype originated in a woman aged 40-49 years with Graves' ophthalmopathy. CDR3 region: CASRGLAGRGRQETQYF. The CDR3 DNA reads as TGTGCCAGCAGGGGACTAGCGGGAAGGGGGCGGCAAGAGACCCAGTACTTC.